The 20 T cell receptor beta chains reported below all come from one sample, sequenced in a study of pediatric ulcerative colitis. The protocol was immunoSEQ multiplex PCR, while the TCRdb copy is restricted to in-frame clones and leaves out a portion. Altogether 55,000 to 75,000 clones are present, 85% to 90% being singletons, with the ten largest covering nearly 3.5%. The source material was blood. Receptor source: a boy aged 10-17 years with severe ulcerative colitis.

V usage is TRBV27 and J usage is TRBJ1-1; D remains ambiguous. Germline CDR1 and CDR2: MNHEY and SMNVEV (reference sequence). This CDR3 is built from 12 residues. V was pared by 3 bases and J by 7 bases, with 9 bases between. The CDR3 protein is CASSLRRGEAFF. The DNA of the CDR3 is TGTGCCAGCAGTTTGCGGAGAGGTGAAGCTTTCTTT.

The chain combines TRBV6-5 with TRBJ2-7, with 8 bases matching TRBD1. Germline trimming cut 6 bases from V and 2 bases from J; bases unmatched to any gene: 6. The CDR3 has 14 amino acids. The V gene's germline CDR1 is MNHEY and CDR2 SVGAGI. Here the CDR3 reads CASSRGQGAYEQYF. DNA for the CDR3: TGTGCCAGCAGCCGCGGACAGGGAGCCTACGAGCAGTACTTC.

This rearrangement joins TRBV7-2 to TRBJ2-1, with TRBD2 identical over 7 bases. V lost 0 bases, J lost 5 bases, and 4 bases stayed unmatched. In germline, CDR1 is SGHTA, CDR2 FQGNSA. This CDR3 is 15 amino acids long. Here the CDR3 DNA reads TGTGCCAGCAGCTTAGCCGCGGGAGTCCACAATGAGCAGTTCTTC. Its translation is CASSLAAGVHNEQFF.

V gene TRBV30 combines with J gene TRBJ1-2; possible D gene TRBD1, 5 bases. Germline CDR1 GTSNPN, CDR2 SVGIG (reference sequence). The CDR3 has 13 amino acids. Trimming cost V 3 bases and J 2 bases, with 10 bases left between them. The CDR3 DNA follows: TGTGCCTGGAGGCGAGACAGCAACTATGGCTACACCTTC. Amino acids: CAWRRDSNYGYTF.

Only one count was recorded for this clone. The rearrangement uses TRBV18 and TRBJ1-1; no clear D. V was trimmed by 5 bases and J by 4 bases, leaving 14 bases between them. CDR1 and CDR2 from the germline V gene are KGHSH and LQKENI. This CDR3 comprises 14 residues. The CDR3 DNA sequence: TGTGCCAGCTCATACGAAACGGGGTTCACTGAAGCTTTCTTT. This encodes CASSYETGFTEAFF.

The genes are TRBV2 and TRBJ2-2; D perhaps matches TRBD1 (5 bases). The germline V gene encodes CDR1 SNHLY and CDR2 FYNNEI. The germline V and J ends were trimmed by 11 bases and 0 bases, with 16 bases remaining between them. The CDR3 covers 15 residues. CDR3 region: CARREGATNTGELFF. Here the CDR3 DNA reads TGTGCCCGCCGTGAAGGGGCGACGAACACCGGGGAGCTGTTTTTT.

The chain joins TRBV25-1 to TRBJ2-7; D may be TRBD1 (5 bases). The CDR3 has 14 residues. The V end lost 3 bases, the J end lost 0 bases, and 9 bases lay between the germline ends. Germline V lookup: CDR1 MGHDK, CDR2 SYGVNS. DNA for the CDR3: TGTGCCAGCAGTGAGACAGAGAGCTCCTACGAGCAGTACTTC. It encodes CASSETESSYEQYF.

The count of this clone is one. The chain combines TRBV29-1 with TRBJ1-2, with a possible D match to TRBD1 (5 bases). The germline V gene has CDR1 SQVTM and CDR2 ANQGSEA. The CDR3 loop spans 14 amino acids. V lost 4 bases and J 2 bases, leaving 14 bases between the germline ends. The CDR3 DNA reads as TGCAGCGTTGCGGAAGGGACGTTGAACTATGGCTACACCTTC. Amino acids: CSVAEGTLNYGYTF.

This clone has just a few counts. The rearrangement uses TRBV11-2 and TRBJ1-1, with D unclear. With 1 base removed from V and 1 base from J, the gap between germline ends came to 4 bases. Germline V gives CDR1 SGHAT, CDR2 FQNNGV. CDR3 size: 13 residues. DNA of the CDR3: TGTGCCAGCAGCTTAGGGAGGAACACTGAAGCTTTCTTT. Amino acids: CASSLGRNTEAFF. The full variable domain, rest sourced from reference TRBV11-2 and TRBJ1-1, is EAGVAQSPRYKIIEKRQSVAFWCNPISGHATLYWYQQILGQGPKLLIQFQNNGVVDDSQLPKDRFSAERLKGVDSTLKIQPAKLEDSAVYLCASSLGRNTEAFFGQGTRLTVV.

The rearrangement links TRBV7-2 to TRBJ2-2; tentatively, D is TRBD2 (6 bases). The V end was cut by 4 bases, the J end by 3 bases, with 12 bases between. CDR3 length: 15 amino acids. Germline CDR1 SGHTA, CDR2 FQGNSA. CDR3 nucleotide sequence: TGTGCCAGCAGCTCTTGGGGCGGGGACACCGGGGAGCTGTTTTTT. This encodes CASSSWGGDTGELFF.

The chain carries TRBV5-1 and TRBJ2-2, with D perhaps matching TRBD2 (5 bases). V gave up 5 bases and J gave up 2 bases, with 10 bases separating them. CDR1 is SGHRS and CDR2 is YFSETQ in the germline V gene. This CDR3 has 14 amino acids. The CDR3 region is CASRGAANTGELFF. The CDR3 region has the DNA TGCGCCAGCAGAGGAGCGGCCAACACCGGGGAGCTGTTTTTT.

V gene TRBV5-4 combines with J gene TRBJ2-1; D gene ambiguous. V was trimmed by 2 bases and J by 5 bases, leaving 14 bases between them. The CDR3 is made up of 15 amino acids. Germline V gives CDR1 SGHNT, CDR2 YYREEE (reference sequence). CDR3 coding DNA: TGTGCCAGCAGCTTCCTGCTCTTTAAGGACAATGAGCAGTTCTTC. This sequence encodes CASSFLLFKDNEQFF. Together with reference TRBV5-4 and TRBJ2-1, the CDR3 gives the full variable domain: ETGVTQSPTHLIKTRGQQVTLRCSSQSGHNTVSWYQQALGQGPQFIFQYYREEENGRGNFPPRFSGLQFPNYSSELNVNALELDDSALYLCASSFLLFKDNEQFFGPGTRLTVL.

For this clone: The same CDR3 also results from other DNA sequences found in this sample. This chain uses TRBV19 with TRBJ2-7, with 8 nucleotides matching TRBD2. The germline gives CDR1 LNHDA, CDR2 SQIVND (reference sequence). CDR3 length equals 14 residues. V trimming: 2 bases; J trimming: 0 bases; junction bases outside the gene matches: 0. CDR3: CASSISGSSYEQYF. CDR3 coding DNA: TGTGCCAGTAGTATAAGCGGGAGCTCCTACGAGCAGTACTTC.

This clone has just one count. No DNA is shown, since the ends of the CDR3 on it are uncertain; the CDR3 is the one TCRdb lists. The J gene is TRBJ1-1, the V gene TRBV21-1; no check of the table's D call, TRBD1, against the DNA was made. TRBV21-1 is noted as a pseudogene. Counting both end residues, the CDR3 totals 17 amino acids. CDR3 loop: CASSKRKVGQGSTEAFF.

This rearrangement joins TRBV9 to TRBJ2-1, with D maybe TRBD2 (5 bases). CDR1 and CDR2 (germline): SGDLS, YYNGEE. Deletions cut 0 bases from V and 2 bases from J, with 9 bases between. This CDR3 contains 15 residues. The CDR3 DNA reads as TGTGCCAGCAGCGTAGGGAGTAGCGCCTACAATGAGCAGTTCTTC. It specifies CASSVGSSAYNEQFF.

The J gene is TRBJ2-7, the V gene TRBV25-1; no clear D. Between the trimmed V and J ends, which lost 6 bases and 1 base, there was a span of 16 bases. The CDR3 is 15 residues long. Germline CDR1 MGHDK, CDR2 SYGVNS. CDR3 sequence (DNA): TGTGCCAGCAGCTCCCGCCGCGGAGCGTCCTACGAGCAGTACTTC. It encodes CASSSRRGASYEQYF.

The CDR3 loop is CASSMWEGRDEQFF. In DNA form, the CDR3 reads TGTGCCAGTAGTATGTGGGAGGGCCGCGATGAGCAGTTCTTC. The chain couples TRBV19 to TRBJ2-1; 7 nucleotides match TRBD2. J was trimmed by 8 bases and V by 3 bases; bases with no gene match: 7. CDR1 is LNHDA and CDR2 is SQIVND in the germline V gene (reference sequence). This CDR3 contains 14 residues. Combining the CDR3 with reference TRBV19 and TRBJ2-1 gives the whole variable domain DGGITQSPKYLFRKEGQNVTLSCEQNLNHDAMYWYRQDPGQGLRLIYYSQIVNDFQKGDIAEGYSVSREKKESFPLTVTSAQKNPTAFYLCASSMWEGRDEQFFGPGTRLTVL.

V usage is TRBV7-9 and J usage is TRBJ1-3; D is undetermined. V lost 1 base and J 0 bases, leaving 10 bases between the germline ends. This CDR3 region has 16 residues. Germline V CDR1 and CDR2: SEHNR, FQNEAQ (reference sequence). The DNA of the CDR3 is TGTGCCAGCAGCTTAGGTAACCATCCCTCTGGAAACACCATATATTTT. It specifies CASSLGNHPSGNTIYF.

The V gene is TRBV27, the J gene TRBJ2-1; 12 positions agree with TRBD2. After removal of 5 bases from V and 7 bases from J, the junction contained 6 bases not matched to a gene. The CDR3 extends over 15 amino acids. Germline V gene lookup returns CDR1 MNHEY and CDR2 SMNVEV (reference sequence). CDR3 residues: CASSPGLAGINEQFF. CDR3 nucleotides: TGTGCCAGCAGTCCCGGACTAGCGGGAATAAATGAGCAGTTCTTC.

This clone was seen a handful of times. The chain combines TRBV7-2 with TRBJ2-5; D is perhaps TRBD1 (6 bases). This CDR3 comprises 12 residues. Germline values: CDR1 SGHTA, CDR2 FQGNSA. Between the trimmed V and J ends, which lost 5 bases and 5 bases, there was a span of 9 bases. The CDR3 loop is CASSRDRETQYF. The CDR3 coding sequence is TGTGCCAGCAGCCGTGACAGGGAGACCCAGTACTTC.